This entry features one TCR beta chain sequence. Its antigen is unknown. No clone much larger than this one lies a single base away; base qualities are absent. The sample belongs to a study of CD8+ T cells in alopecia areata (dated by TCRdb to 2016 to 2019). Background on the whole study: The treated patients took part in an open-label pilot trial in which moderate-to-severe alopecia areata was treated with oral tofacitinib at 5 to 10 mg twice daily. Patients stayed on tofacitinib for 6 to 18 months and then had 6 months of follow-up off drug so that delayed response and recurrence could be assessed. The study used high-throughput TCRbeta sequencing to examine T cell clonal expansion in alopecia areata, in both the C3H/HeJ mouse model and human patients. Scalp tissue and sorted CD4+ and CD8+ peripheral blood T cells from patchy and totalis/universalis alopecia areata patients and from healthy controls were covered by human TCRbeta sequencing. Tofacitinib-treated patients had biopsies at baseline and at 4 and 24 weeks of treatment, with a later scalp biopsy in several patients. Scalp clonality was compared across normal scalp (n=4), patchy alopecia areata scalp (n=8), and alopecia totalis/universalis scalp (n=8). The RNA source kit depended on sample type: the PAXgene miRNA kit for fixed scalp, the miRNeasy kit for PBMCs, and the RNeasy kit for mouse skin. immunoSEQ multiplex PCR using 35 Vbeta forward primers and 13 Jbeta reverse primers was used to amplify TCRbeta CDR3 regions.

Libraries were constructed by the immunoSEQ multiplex PCR assay. RNA was extracted from all samples and reverse transcribed into cDNA, which served as template for TCR sequencing. SuperScript III was used to make first-strand cDNA, primed with a 2:1 mix of oligo-dT and random hexamers. A synthetic immune receptor repertoire was used to measure amplification bias, and any remaining bias was corrected computationally. On the authors' methods: Raw reads were preprocessed to remove errors, and CDR3 was defined by IMGT conventions from the conserved cysteine to phenylalanine. To get clonality, Shannon entropy was normalized by log2 of the number of productive unique TCRs and the result was subtracted from 1. CD4 or CD8 identity of scalp clones was inferred by cross-referencing scalp TCRbeta sequences with sorted blood CD4 and CD8 repertoires. Entries here come from immuneACCESS through TCRdb and include only in-frame sequences with V and J called. Some clones fail to appear in such tables; in the studies checked, an unresolved V gene covers under half of the shortfall, and the cause of the remainder is unknown. V, J and clone size reflect that table, while D and trimming were determined from the DNA. The sample table holds some 110,000 clones, of which roughly two fifths were seen once. The ten most abundant clones make up 3% to 3.5% of the sample.

From its cysteine to its phenylalanine, the CDR3 spans 12 amino acids. The kept DNA is CDR3 alone, 36 bases in frame from the first base. The V and J ends are trimmed by 4 bases and 6 bases, leaving 10 bases between them. According to the germline V gene, CDR1 reads SQVTM and CDR2 reads ANQGSEA. From alopecia areata patients, peripheral blood was collected along with lesional scalp punch biopsies. After PBMCs were isolated by density centrifugation and stained for CD3, CD4 and CD8, a FACSAria was used to sort CD4+ and CD8+ T cells. The full study reports these points: Resident alphabeta T cells in normal human skin are also sequenced, complicating scalp TCR repertoire analysis, unlike mouse skin dominated by gammadelta T cells. Compared with normal scalp, lesional scalp, particularly in alopecia totalis/universalis, had higher clonality and more expanded CD8+ clones, which suggests antigenic drive. Shared TCR sequences between patients were less evident than in mice, which may be partly attributable to HLA diversity in the patient population.

Sequencing was performed on CD4+ T cells sorted from blood. The sequence was collected from a human donor with alopecia areata. The sequence links TRBV29-1 to TRBJ1-5; the D gene is not confidently resolved. CDR3 reads: CSVGGERQPQHF. The nucleotide sequence is TGCAGCGTTGGCGGGGAACGTCAGCCCCAGCATTTT.